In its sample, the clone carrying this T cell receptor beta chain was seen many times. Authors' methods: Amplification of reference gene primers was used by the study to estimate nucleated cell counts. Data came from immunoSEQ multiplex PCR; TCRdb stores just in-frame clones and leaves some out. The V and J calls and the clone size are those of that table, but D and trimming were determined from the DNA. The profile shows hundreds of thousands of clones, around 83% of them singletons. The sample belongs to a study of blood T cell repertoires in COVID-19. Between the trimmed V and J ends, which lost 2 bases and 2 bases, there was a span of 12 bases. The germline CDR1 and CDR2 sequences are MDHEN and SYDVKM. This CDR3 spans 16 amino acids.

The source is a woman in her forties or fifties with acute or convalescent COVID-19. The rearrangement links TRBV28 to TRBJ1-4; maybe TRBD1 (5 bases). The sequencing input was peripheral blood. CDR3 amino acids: CASSLKGISTNEKLFF. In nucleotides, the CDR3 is TGTGCCAGCAGTTTAAAGGGGATTTCTACTAATGAAAAACTGTTTTTT. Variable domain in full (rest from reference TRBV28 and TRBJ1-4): DVKVTQSSRYLVKRTGEKVFLECVQDMDHENMFWYRQDPGLGLRLIYFSYDVKMKEKGDIPEGYSVSREKKERFSLILESASTNQTSMYLCASSLKGISTNEKLFFGSGTQLSVL.